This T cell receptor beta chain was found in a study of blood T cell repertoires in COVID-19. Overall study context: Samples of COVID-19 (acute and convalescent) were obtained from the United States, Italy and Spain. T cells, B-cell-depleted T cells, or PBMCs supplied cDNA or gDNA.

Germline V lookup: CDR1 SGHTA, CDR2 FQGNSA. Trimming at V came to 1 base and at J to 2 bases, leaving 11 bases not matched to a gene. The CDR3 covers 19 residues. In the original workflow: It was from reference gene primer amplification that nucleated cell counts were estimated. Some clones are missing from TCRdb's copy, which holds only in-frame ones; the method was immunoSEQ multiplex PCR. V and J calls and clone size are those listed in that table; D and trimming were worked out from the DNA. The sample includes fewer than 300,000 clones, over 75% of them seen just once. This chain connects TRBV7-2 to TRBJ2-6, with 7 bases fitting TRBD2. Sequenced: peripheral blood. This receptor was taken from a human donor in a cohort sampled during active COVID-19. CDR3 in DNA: TGTGCCAGCAGCTTAGGGGGGGGAGGGCCCAGCCCTGGGGCCAACGTCCTGACTTTC. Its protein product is CASSLGGGGPSPGANVLTF.